Listed here is a single T cell receptor beta chain. The method was immunoSEQ multiplex PCR; TCRdb's version includes in-frame clones alone and lacks a portion of them. The sample includes some 140,000 clones, under 90% seen only once; the top ten take roughly 3.5%. This sample is drawn from a study of cytotoxic CD8 clonotypes in ibrutinib-treated CLL. Study overall: Response samples came after a median 12 months of treatment, range 6 to 36.

With 10 bases removed from V and 9 bases from J, the gap between germline ends came to 26 bases. Germline values: CDR1 SNHLY, CDR2 FYNNEI. The CDR3 consists of 15 residues. Extraction of around 2 micrograms of genomic DNA from cryopreserved PBMCs supplied material for TCR beta libraries. Source: PBMCs, taken after 24 months of ibrutinib treatment. The J gene is TRBJ2-3, the V gene TRBV2; weak D call: TRBD2 (5 bases). The origin of this receptor is a human donor with chronic lymphocytic leukemia. The CDR3 nucleotides read TGTGCCACCGCAATCCTGGGAGAGGAGACCTCAACGCAGTATTTT. Its translation is CATAILGEETSTQYF.